Detailed here is one T cell receptor (beta chain). Its matching antigen is unknown. Every donor was a Caucasian adult from Nashville, Tennessee. Deep level was the assay's run setting. Using about 220 ng DNA, some 30,000 T cell genomes, the sorted-subset replicate PCRs were run. Clones were read by immunoSEQ multiplex PCR, and TCRdb kept only the in-frame ones, dropping some. Of over 2 million clones in the sample, roughly 92% were seen once. This entry belongs to a study of shared clonotypes between healthy human individuals. The study, taken as a whole, reports: Generation probabilities were higher for clonotypes shared across all four sorted-subset donors than for unshared ones.

This receptor was obtained from a man younger than 35 in good health. Some clones in this sample may be carry-over from other donors' samples. The sample was naive CD4+ T cells from PBMCs. Sample subset: CD45RA+ positively selected.

The DNA of the CDR3 is TGTGCCATCAGGAGTCCTCCCTCCTACGAGCAGTACTTC. Translating gives CAIRSPPSYEQYF. The chain is built from TRBV10-3 and TRBJ2-7; the D is unclear. Per the germline V gene, CDR1 is ENHRY and CDR2 is SYGVKD. CDR3 length: 13 residues. V shed 6 bases and J shed 0 bases, with 9 bases lying between them.